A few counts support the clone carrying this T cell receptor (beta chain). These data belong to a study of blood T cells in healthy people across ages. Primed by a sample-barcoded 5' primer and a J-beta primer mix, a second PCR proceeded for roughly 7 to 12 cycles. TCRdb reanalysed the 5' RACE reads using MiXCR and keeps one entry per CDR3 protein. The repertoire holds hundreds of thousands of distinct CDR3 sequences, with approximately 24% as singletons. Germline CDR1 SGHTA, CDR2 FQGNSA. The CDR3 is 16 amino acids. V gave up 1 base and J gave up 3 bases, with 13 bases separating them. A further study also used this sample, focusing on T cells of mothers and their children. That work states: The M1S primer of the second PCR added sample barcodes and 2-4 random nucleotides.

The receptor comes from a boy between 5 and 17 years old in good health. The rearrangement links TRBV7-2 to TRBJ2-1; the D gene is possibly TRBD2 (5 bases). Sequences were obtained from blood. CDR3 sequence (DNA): TGTGCCAGCAGCTTAGTCCAACGGAGGTTCTACAATGAGCAGTTCTTC. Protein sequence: CASSLVQRRFYNEQFF.